This is a list of T cell receptor beta chains from one sample in a study of control samples from healthy donors and cancer patients. The assay was immunoSEQ multiplex PCR, and TCRdb's table has in-frame clones only and misses some. Counted here are 200,000 to 250,000 clones, just under 95% occurring once; the ten biggest clones make up over 1.2%. What was sequenced was blood. Receptors were obtained from a man aged 50 or older in good health. CDR3s include the opening cysteine and the closing phenylalanine or tryptophan. The D gene is left open where the match is weak. Only some rows state a clone size, as once, few, many or a class for expanded clones.

TRBJ2-5	.	.	TRBV6-1	TGTGCCAGCAGTGAAGGGGGGTGGGAGACCCAGTACTTC	CASSEGGWETQYF
TRBJ1-3	.	once	TRBV6-5	TGTGCCAGCAGTAACTGGCTTACTGGAAACACCATATATTTT	CASSNWLTGNTIYF
TRBJ2-7	.	.	TRBV12-3/TRBV12-4	TGTGCCAGCACGAACGACGGGCTCTACGAGCAGTACTTC	CASTNDGLYEQYF
TRBJ1-1	.	.	TRBV12-2	TGTGCAAGTCGCTTAGACACCCGGACAGGGGGCACTGAAGCTTTCTTT	CASRLDTRTGGTEAFF
TRBJ2-2	TRBD1	.	TRBV4-1	TGCGCCAGCAGCCAGGGGACAGGGGTTGGAACCGGGGAGCTGTTTTTT	CASSQGTGVGTGELFF
TRBJ1-1	.	.	TRBV4-2	TGTGCCAGCAGCCAAGCGATGAACACTGAAGCTTTCTTT	CASSQAMNTEAFF
TRBJ1-5	.	.	TRBV3-1/TRBV3-2	TGTGCCAGCAGCCAAGGAGCCCAGCAGCCCCAGCATTTT	CASSQGAQQPQHF
TRBJ2-1	.	.	TRBV24-1	TGTGCCACCAGTGACCCTCTTCAGCAGTTCTTC	CATSDPLQQFF
TRBJ1-3	.	.	TRBV7-9	TGTGCCAGCAGTCTAGCGGTTGCTGGAAACACCATATATTTT	CASSLAVAGNTIYF
TRBJ2-1	TRBD1	.	TRBV6-4	TGTGCCAGCAGTGAACAGGGGGCGATCAATGAGCAGTTCTTC	CASSEQGAINEQFF
TRBJ1-4	TRBD1	.	TRBV9	TGTGCCAGCAGCGTAGACAGGGGCGGCGATGAAAAACTGTTTTTT	CASSVDRGGDEKLFF
TRBJ1-4	.	.	TRBV27	TGTGCCAGCAGTTTATCCTTCTTGCCGAGGGCTAATGAAAAACTGTTTTTT	CASSLSFLPRANEKLFF
TRBJ1-2	TRBD1	.	TRBV7-9	TGTGCCAGCAGCTTACCCGGACAGGGGGCGCAGGGCTACACCTTC	CASSLPGQGAQGYTF
TRBJ2-3	.	.	TRBV5-1	TGCGCCAGCAGCTTTTCGTCGAACCCTGAGGATACGCAGTATTTT	CASSFSSNPEDTQYF
TRBJ2-7	.	.	TRBV28	TGTGCCAGCAGTTTGGCGGGGTCCCGAATTTACGAGCAGTACTTC	CASSLAGSRIYEQYF
TRBJ1-6	.	.	TRBV10-1	TGCGCCAGCAGAAGCCAGGGTTGGAATTCACCCCTCCACTTT	CASRSQGWNSPLHF
TRBJ2-7	TRBD1	.	TRBV7-8	TGTGCCAGCAGCTTCCCAACGACAGGGGGGGAGCAGTACTTC	CASSFPTTGGEQYF
TRBJ2-1	TRBD1	.	TRBV19	TGTGCCAGTAGACAGGGGGTTGAGCAGTTCTTC	CASRQGVEQFF
TRBJ1-2	.	.	TRBV6-5	TGTGCCAGCAGTTACTCATTCCGGACGAATTATGGCTACACCTTC	CASSYSFRTNYGYTF